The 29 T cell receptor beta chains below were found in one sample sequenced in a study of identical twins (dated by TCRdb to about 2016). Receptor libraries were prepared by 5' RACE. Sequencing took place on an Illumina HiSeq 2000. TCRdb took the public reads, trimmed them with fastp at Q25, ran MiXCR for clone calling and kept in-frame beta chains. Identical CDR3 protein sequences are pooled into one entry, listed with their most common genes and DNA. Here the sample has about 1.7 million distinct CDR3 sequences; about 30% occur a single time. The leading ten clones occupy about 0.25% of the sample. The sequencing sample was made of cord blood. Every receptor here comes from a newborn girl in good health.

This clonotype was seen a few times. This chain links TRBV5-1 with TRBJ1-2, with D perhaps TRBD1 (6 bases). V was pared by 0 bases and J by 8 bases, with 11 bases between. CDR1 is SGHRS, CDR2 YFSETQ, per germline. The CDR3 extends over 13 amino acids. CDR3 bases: TGCGCCAGCAGCTTGGGGGGGGCGCAAGGCTACACCTTC. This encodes CASSLGGAQGYTF.

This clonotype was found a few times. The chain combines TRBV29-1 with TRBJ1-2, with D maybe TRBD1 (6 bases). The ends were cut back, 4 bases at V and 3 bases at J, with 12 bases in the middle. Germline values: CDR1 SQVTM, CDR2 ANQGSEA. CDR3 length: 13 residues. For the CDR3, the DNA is TGCAGCGTTGTTAGGGGGGCCGACTATGGCTACACCTTC. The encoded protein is CSVVRGADYGYTF.

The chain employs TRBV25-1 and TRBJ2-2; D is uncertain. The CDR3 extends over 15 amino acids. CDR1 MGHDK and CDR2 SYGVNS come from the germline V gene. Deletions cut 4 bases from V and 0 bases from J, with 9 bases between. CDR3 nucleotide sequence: TGTGCCAGCAGTGGATTGGACCCGAACACCGGGGAGCTGTTTTTT. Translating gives CASSGLDPNTGELFF.

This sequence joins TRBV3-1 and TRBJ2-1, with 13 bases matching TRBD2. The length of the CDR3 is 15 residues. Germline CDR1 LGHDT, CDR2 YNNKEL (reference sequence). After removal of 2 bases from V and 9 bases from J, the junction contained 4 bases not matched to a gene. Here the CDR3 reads CASSQRTSGSGEQFF. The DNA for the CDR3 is TGTGCCAGCAGCCAAAGGACTAGCGGGAGTGGTGAGCAGTTCTTC.

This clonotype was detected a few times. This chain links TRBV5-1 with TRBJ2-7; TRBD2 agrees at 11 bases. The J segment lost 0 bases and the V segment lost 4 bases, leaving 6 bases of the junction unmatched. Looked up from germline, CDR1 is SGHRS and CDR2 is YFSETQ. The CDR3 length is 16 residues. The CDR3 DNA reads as TGCGCCAGCAGCAGGGGACTAGCGGAGAGCTCCTACGAGCAGTACTTC. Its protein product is CASSRGLAESSYEQYF.

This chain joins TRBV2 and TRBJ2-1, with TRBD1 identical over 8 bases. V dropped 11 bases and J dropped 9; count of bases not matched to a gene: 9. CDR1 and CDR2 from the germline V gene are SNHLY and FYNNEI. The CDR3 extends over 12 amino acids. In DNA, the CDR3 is TGTGCCGACAGGGGCACGGCAAGTGAGCAGTTCTTC. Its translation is CADRGTASEQFF.

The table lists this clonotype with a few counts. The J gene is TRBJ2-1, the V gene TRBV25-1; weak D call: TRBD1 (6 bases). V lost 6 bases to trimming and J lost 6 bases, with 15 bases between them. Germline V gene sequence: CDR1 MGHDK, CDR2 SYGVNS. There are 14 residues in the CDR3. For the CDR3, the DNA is TGTGCCAGCAGGCGCACAGGGAGCGGCAATGAGCAGTTCTTC. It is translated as CASRRTGSGNEQFF.

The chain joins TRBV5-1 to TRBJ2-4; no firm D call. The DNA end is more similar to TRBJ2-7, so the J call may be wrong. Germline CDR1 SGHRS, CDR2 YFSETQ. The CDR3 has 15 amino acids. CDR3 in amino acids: CASSSSQTSRDEQYF. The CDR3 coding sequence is TGCGCCAGCAGCTCTTCCCAAACCTCCCGGGACGAGCAGTACTTC.

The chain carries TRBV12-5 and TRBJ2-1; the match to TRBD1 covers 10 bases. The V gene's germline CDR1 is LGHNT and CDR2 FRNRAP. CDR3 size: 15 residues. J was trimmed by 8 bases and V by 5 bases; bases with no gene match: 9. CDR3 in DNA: TGTGCTAGTGGTGCCGTGACAGGGGGCAGGGATGAGCAGTTCTTC. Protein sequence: CASGAVTGGRDEQFF.

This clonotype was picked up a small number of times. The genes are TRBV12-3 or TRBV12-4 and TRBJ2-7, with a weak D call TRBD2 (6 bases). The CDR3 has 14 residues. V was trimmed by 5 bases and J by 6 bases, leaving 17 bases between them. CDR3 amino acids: CASSGAEGPSEQYF. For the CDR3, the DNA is TGTGCCAGCAGTGGAGCGGAGGGGCCGTCCGAGCAGTACTTC.

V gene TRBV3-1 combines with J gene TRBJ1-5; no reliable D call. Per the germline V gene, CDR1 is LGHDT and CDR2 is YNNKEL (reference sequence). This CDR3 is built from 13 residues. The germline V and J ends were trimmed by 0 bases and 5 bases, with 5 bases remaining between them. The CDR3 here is CASSQDVHQPQHF. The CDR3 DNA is TGTGCCAGCAGCCAAGACGTGCATCAGCCCCAGCATTTT.

CDR3 DNA sequence: TGCAGTGCTAGTGGGTCTAGCGGCCTCTACGAGCAGTACTTC. Protein sequence: CSASGSSGLYEQYF. The rearrangement links TRBV20-1 to TRBJ2-7, with 7 bases identical to TRBD2. Germline V CDR1 and CDR2: DFQATT, SNEGSKA (reference sequence). V shed 3 bases, J shed 3 bases, and the junction held 8 bases outside the gene matches. The CDR3 has 14 residues.

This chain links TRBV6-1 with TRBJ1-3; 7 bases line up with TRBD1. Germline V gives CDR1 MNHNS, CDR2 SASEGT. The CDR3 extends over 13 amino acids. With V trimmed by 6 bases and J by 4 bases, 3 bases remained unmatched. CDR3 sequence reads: CASRQGSGNTIYF. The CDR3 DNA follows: TGTGCCAGCAGACAGGGGTCAGGAAACACCATATATTTT.

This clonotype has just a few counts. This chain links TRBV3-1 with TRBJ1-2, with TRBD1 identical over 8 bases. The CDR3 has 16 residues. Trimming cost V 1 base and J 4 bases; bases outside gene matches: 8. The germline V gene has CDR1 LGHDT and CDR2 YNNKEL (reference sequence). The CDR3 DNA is TGTGCCAGCAGCCAAGGGCAGGGGGCGTTTGGCTATGGCTACACCTTC. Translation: CASSQGQGAFGYGYTF.

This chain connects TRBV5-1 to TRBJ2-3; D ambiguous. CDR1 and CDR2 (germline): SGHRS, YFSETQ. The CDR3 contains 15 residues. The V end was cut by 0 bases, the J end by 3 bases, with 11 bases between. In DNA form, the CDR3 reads TGCGCCAGCAGCTTGGCCGGAACGTGGACAGATACGCAGTATTTT. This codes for CASSLAGTWTDTQYF.

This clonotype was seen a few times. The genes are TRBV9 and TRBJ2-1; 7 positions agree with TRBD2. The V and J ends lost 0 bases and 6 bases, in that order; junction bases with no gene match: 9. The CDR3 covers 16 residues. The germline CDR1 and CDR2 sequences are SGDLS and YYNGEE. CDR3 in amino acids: CASSVGPGGFSNEQFF. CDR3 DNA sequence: TGTGCCAGCAGCGTAGGTCCGGGGGGATTCTCCAATGAGCAGTTCTTC. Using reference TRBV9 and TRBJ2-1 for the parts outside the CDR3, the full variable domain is DSGVTQTPKHLITATGQRVTLRCSPRSGDLSVYWYQQSLDQGLQFLIQYYNGEERAKGNILERFSAQQFPDLHSELNLSSLELGDSALYFCASSVGPGGFSNEQFFGPGTRLTVL.

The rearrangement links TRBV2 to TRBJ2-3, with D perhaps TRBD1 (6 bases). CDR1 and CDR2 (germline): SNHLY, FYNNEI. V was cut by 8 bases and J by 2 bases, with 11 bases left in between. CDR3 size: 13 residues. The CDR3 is CASDRIYTDTQYF. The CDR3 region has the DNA TGTGCCAGCGACAGGATTTACACAGATACGCAGTATTTT. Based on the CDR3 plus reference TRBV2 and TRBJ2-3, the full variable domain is EPEVTQTPSHQVTQMGQEVILRCVPISNHLYFYWYRQILGQKVEFLVSFYNNEISEKSEIFDDQFSVERPDGSNFTLKIRSTKLEDSAMYFCASDRIYTDTQYFGPGTRLTVL.

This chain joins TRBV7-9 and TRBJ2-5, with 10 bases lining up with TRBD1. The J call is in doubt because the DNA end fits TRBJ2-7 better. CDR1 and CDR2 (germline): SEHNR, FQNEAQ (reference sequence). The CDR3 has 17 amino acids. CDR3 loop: CASSYGGTGTGVHEQYF. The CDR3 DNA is TGTGCCAGCAGCTATGGAGGCACCGGGACAGGGGTACACGAGCAGTACTTC.

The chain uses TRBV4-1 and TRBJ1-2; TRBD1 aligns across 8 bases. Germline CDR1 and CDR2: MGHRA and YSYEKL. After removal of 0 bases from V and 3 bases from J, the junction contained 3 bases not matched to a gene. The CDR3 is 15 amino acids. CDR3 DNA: TGCGCCAGCAGCCAAGACCAGACAGGGGACTATGGCTACACCTTC. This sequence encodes CASSQDQTGDYGYTF.

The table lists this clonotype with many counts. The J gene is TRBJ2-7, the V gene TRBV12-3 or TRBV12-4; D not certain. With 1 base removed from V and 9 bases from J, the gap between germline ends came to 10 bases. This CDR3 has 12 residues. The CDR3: CASSLDSVGQYF. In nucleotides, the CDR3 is TGTGCCAGCAGTTTAGACTCGGTGGGGCAGTACTTC.

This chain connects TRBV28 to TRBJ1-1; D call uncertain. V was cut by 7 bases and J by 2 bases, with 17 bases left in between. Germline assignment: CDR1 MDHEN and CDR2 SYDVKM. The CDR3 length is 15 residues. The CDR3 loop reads CASTSWMGLNTEAFF. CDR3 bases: TGTGCCAGCACCTCTTGGATGGGTTTAAACACTGAAGCTTTCTTT.

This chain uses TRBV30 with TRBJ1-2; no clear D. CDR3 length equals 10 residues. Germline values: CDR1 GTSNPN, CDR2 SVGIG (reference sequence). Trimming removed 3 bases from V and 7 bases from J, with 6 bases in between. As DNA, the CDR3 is TGTGCCTGGAGGAGGGTTGGCTACACCTTC. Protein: CAWRRVGYTF. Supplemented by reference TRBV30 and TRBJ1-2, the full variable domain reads SQTIHQWPATLVQPVGSPLSLECTVEGTSNPNLYWYRQAAGRGLQLLFYSVGIGQISSEVPQNLSASRPQDRQFILSSKKLLLSDSGFYLCAWRRVGYTFGSGTRLTVV.

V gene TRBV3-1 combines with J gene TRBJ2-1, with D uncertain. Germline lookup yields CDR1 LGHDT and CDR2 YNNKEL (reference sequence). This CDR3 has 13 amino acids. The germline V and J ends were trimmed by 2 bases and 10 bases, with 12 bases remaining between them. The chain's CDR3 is CASSQTNIAEQFF. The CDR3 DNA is TGTGCCAGCAGCCAAACCAATATAGCAGAGCAGTTCTTC.

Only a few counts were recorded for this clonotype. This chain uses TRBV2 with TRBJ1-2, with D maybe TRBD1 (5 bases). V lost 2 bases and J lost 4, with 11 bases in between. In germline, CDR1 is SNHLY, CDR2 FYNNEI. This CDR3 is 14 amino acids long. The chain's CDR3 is CASSELGGSYGYTF. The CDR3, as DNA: TGTGCCAGCAGTGAACTGGGGGGTTCCTATGGCTACACCTTC.

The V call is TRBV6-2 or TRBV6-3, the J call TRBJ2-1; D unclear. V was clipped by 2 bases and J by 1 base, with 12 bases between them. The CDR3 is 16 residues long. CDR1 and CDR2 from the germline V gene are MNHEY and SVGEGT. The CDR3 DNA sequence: TGTGCCAGCAGTTACCTAGTCAGCGTTTCCTACAATGAGCAGTTCTTC. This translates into CASSYLVSVSYNEQFF.

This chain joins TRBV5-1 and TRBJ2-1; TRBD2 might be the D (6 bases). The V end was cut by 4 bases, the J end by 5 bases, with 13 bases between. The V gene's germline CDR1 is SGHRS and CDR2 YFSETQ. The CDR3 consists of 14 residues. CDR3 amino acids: CASSPEGTDNEQFF. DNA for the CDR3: TGCGCCAGCAGCCCCGAGGGGACTGACAATGAGCAGTTCTTC.

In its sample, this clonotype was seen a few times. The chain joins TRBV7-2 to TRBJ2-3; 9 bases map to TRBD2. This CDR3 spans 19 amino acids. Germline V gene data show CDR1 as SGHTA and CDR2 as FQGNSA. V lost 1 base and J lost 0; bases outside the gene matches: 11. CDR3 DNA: TGTGCCAGCAGCTTAGTCGGACTAGCGAGAGGCACTAGCACAGATACGCAGTATTTT. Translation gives CASSLVGLARGTSTDTQYF. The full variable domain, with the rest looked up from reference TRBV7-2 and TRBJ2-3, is GAGVSQSPSNKVTEKGKDVELRCDPISGHTALYWYRQSLGQGLEFLIYFQGNSAPDKSGLPSDRFSAERTGGSVSTLTIQRTQQEDSAVYLCASSLVGLARGTSTDTQYFGPGTRLTVL.

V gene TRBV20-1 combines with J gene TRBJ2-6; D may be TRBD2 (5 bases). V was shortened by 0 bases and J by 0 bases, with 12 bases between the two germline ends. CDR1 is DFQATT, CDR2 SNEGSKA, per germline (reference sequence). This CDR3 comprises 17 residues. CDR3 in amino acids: CSARDLEGTSGANVLTF. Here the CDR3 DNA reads TGCAGTGCTAGAGATCTAGAGGGAACCTCTGGGGCCAACGTCCTGACTTTC.

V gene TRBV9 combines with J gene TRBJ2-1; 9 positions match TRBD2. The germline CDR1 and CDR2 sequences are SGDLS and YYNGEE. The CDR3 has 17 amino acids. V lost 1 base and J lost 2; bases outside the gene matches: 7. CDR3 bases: TGTGCCAGCAGCGTAAGGGGACTAGCAGAGACCTACAATGAGCAGTTCTTC. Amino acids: CASSVRGLAETYNEQFF.